This T cell receptor beta chain was identified during a study of cytomegalovirus exposure and HLA in healthy donors. With 60 Vbeta and 13 Jbeta primers, the PCR was carried out. The data were produced by immunoSEQ multiplex PCR, yet TCRdb's version contains in-frame clones alone and is incomplete. This table holds 150,000 to 250,000 clones, approximately 85% found once. This CDR3 contains 17 residues. Germline V gives CDR1 SGHRS, CDR2 YFSETQ. V lost 3 bases to trimming and J lost 0 bases; unmatched junction nucleotides: 9. The TCR comes from a woman in her forties or fifties in good health and CMV-seropositive. V and J are TRBV5-1 and TRBJ2-1, with 7 bases aligning to TRBD2. What was sequenced was PBMCs. Written as DNA, the CDR3 is TGCGCCAGCAGCTCCGGGGGGTCTTTCCTCTCCTACAATGAGCAGTTCTTC. Translated: CASSSGGSFLSYNEQFF. Together with reference TRBV5-1 and TRBJ2-1, the CDR3 gives the full variable domain: KAGVTQTPRYLIKTRGQQVTLSCSPISGHRSVSWYQQTPGQGLQFLFEYFSETQRNKGNFPGRFSGRQFSNSRSEMNVSTLELGDSALYLCASSSGGSFLSYNEQFFGPGTRLTVL.